These 10 T cell receptor beta chains came from one sample sequenced in a study of cytomegalovirus exposure and HLA in healthy donors. Use of 60 Vbeta and 13 Jbeta primers characterized the PCR. Here immunoSEQ multiplex PCR was the method, and the copy in TCRdb shows in-frame clones only, minus some. The sample contains about 83,000 clones, 78% of which appear only once. Sequenced material: PBMCs. Every receptor here comes from a man between 18 and 35 years old in good health and CMV-seropositive.

CDR3 residues: CATSRLPQDTQYF. As DNA, the CDR3 is TGTGCCACCAGCAGACTCCCCCAGGATACGCAGTATTTT. J is TRBJ2-3 and V is TRBV15; D unresolved. The germline V and J ends were trimmed by 2 bases and 6 bases, with 9 bases remaining between them. Looked up from germline, CDR1 is LNHNV and CDR2 is YYDKDF (reference sequence). CDR3 length: 13 amino acids.

This clone showed up just once. The V call is TRBV4-1, the J call TRBJ2-1; D remains unclear. CDR3 length: 12 residues. V was trimmed by 3 bases and J by 9 bases, leaving 9 bases between them. Germline V gene sequence: CDR1 MGHRA, CDR2 YSYEKL. The CDR3 DNA follows: TGCGCCAGCAGCCAGCTGTTCGGTGAGCAGTTCTTC. Its protein product is CASSQLFGEQFF.

This rearrangement joins TRBV7-9 to TRBJ1-1; maybe TRBD1 (5 bases). The CDR3 covers 14 residues. Germline V gene data show CDR1 as SEHNR and CDR2 as FQNEAQ (reference sequence). The ends were cut back, 1 base at V and 6 bases at J, with 12 bases in the middle. Here the CDR3 DNA reads TGTGCCAGCAGCTTAGAGGGGAGGTGGGCTGAAGCTTTCTTT. Translated: CASSLEGRWAEAFF.

This clone came up a few times. This chain links TRBV28 with TRBJ1-1; tentative D call: TRBD1 (6 bases). The germline CDR1 and CDR2 sequences are MDHEN and SYDVKM. This CDR3 spans 15 amino acids. V shed 6 bases and J shed 1 base, with 15 bases lying between them. The CDR3 DNA is TGTGCCAGCAGCCTTCGACAGGACAGGAACACTGAAGCTTTCTTT. It codes for CASSLRQDRNTEAFF.

The gene calls are TRBV4-2 and TRBJ1-2; D unclear. The CDR3 consists of 13 residues. Trimming stripped 1 base from V and 5 bases from J, with 8 bases between. CDR1 and CDR2 from the germline V gene are LGHNA and YNFKEQ. In DNA, the CDR3 is TGTGCCAGCAGCCAAGTTTTCAGTTATGGCTACACCTTC. Its translation: CASSQVFSYGYTF.

As DNA, the CDR3 is TGTGCCAGCAGCCTCGGGAGGACAGGGGACTCCACCGGGGAGCTGTTTTTT. This translates into CASSLGRTGDSTGELFF. The chain couples TRBV4-2 to TRBJ2-2; 9 bases match TRBD1. The CDR3 is 17 residues long. The junction had 10 bases not matched to a gene; V was cut back by 4 bases and J by 4 bases. Germline values: CDR1 LGHNA, CDR2 YNFKEQ.

The rearrangement links TRBV4-2 to TRBJ2-1, with 7 bases matching TRBD2. The CDR3 contains 13 residues. The ends lost 1 base at V and 9 bases at J; junction bases unmatched: 3. The germline CDR1 and CDR2 sequences are LGHNA and YNFKEQ. CDR3 amino acids: CASSQARELEQFF. CDR3 in DNA: TGTGCCAGCAGCCAAGCGCGGGAGCTTGAGCAGTTCTTC.

This clone was recorded a few times. V usage is TRBV28 and J usage is TRBJ1-2; D gene uncertain. V gave up 7 bases and J gave up 5 bases, with 14 bases separating them. Germline V CDR1 and CDR2: MDHEN, SYDVKM. The CDR3 spans 13 residues. This CDR3 is CASIQSGEYGYTF. Here the CDR3 DNA reads TGTGCCAGCATCCAGTCCGGGGAGTATGGCTACACCTTC.

The chain is built from TRBV6-5 and TRBJ1-5; D gene ambiguous. The CDR3 covers 13 residues. Germline CDR1 reads MNHEY; CDR2 reads SVGAGI. V was clipped by 6 bases and J by 8 bases, with 14 bases between them. CDR3 region: CASSLLPREPQHF. The CDR3 DNA sequence: TGTGCCAGCAGCCTACTCCCCCGAGAGCCCCAGCATTTT.

Details on this clone: One junction end disagrees with the germline gene, perhaps due to a read error. J is TRBJ1-5 and V is TRBV7-7; D is unclear. Germline values: CDR1 SSHAT, CDR2 FNYEAQ (reference sequence). This CDR3 is 15 amino acids long. In nucleotides, the CDR3 is TGTGCTAGCAACCCCCTCGGGGTCCTCCGTCAGCCCCAGCATTTT. This sequence encodes CASNPLGVLRQPQHF.